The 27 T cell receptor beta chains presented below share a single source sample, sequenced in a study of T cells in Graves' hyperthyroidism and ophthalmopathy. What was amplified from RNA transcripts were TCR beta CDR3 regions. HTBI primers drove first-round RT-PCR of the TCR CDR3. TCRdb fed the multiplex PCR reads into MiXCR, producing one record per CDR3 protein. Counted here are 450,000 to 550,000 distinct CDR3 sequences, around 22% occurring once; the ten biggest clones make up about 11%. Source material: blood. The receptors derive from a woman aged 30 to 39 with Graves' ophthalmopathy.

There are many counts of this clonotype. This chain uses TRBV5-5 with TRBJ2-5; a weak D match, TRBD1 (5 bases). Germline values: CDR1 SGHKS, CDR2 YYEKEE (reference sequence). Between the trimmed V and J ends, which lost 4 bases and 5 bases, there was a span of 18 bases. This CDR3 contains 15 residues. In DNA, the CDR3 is TGTGCCAGCAGCCAACCCGGGCTGTCAGGGGAGACCCAGTACTTC. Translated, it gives CASSQPGLSGETQYF.

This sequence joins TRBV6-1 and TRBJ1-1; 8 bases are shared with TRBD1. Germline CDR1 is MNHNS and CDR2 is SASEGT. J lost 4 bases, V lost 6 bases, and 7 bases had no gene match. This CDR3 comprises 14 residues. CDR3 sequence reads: CASRERDRITEAFF. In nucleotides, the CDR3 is TGTGCCAGCAGGGAGCGGGACAGGATCACTGAAGCTTTCTTT.

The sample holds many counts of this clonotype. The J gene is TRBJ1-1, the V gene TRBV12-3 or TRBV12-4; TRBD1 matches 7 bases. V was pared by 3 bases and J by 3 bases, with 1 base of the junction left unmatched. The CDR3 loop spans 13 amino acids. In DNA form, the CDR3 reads TGTGCCAGCAGTTTTGGGACAGACACTGAAGCTTTCTTT. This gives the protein CASSFGTDTEAFF.

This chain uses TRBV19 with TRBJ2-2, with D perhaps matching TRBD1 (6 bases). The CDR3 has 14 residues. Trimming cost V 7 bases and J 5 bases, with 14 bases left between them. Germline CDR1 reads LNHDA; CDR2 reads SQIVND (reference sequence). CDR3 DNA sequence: TGTGCCAGTACCGCCAGGGGTAGGACCGGGGAGCTGTTTTTT. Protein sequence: CASTARGRTGELFF.

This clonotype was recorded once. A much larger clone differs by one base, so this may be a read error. In DNA form, the CDR3 reads TGTGCCAGCGGCTTAGCCACGGACGCGGGAGACCACACTGAAGCTTTCTTT. Its translation: CASGLATDAGDHTEAFF. V and J are TRBV11-1 and TRBJ1-1; D is unresolved. The CDR3 runs to 17 residues. Germline values: CDR1 SGHAT, CDR2 FQDESV (reference sequence).

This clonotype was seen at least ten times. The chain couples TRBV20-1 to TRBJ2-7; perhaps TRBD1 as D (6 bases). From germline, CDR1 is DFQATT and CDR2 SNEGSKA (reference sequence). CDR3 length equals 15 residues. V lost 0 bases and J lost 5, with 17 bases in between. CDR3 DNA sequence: TGCAGTGCTAGAGATCTGGCACAGGGACACGACGAGCAGTACTTC. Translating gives CSARDLAQGHDEQYF.

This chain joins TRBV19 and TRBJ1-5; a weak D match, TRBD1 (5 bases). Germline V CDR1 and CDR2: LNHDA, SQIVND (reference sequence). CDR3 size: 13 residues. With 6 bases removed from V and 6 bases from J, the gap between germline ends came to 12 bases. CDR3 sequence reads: CASSHNGGQPQHF. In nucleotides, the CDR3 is TGTGCCAGTAGCCATAATGGGGGTCAGCCCCAGCATTTT.

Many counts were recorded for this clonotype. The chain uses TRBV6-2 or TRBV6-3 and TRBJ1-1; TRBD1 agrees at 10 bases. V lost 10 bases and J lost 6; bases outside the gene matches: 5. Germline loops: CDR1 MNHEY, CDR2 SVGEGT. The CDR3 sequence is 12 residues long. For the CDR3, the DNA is TGTGCCACCGGGGACAGGGGCGCTGAAGCTTTCTTT. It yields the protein CATGDRGAEAFF.

CDR3 in DNA: TGTGCCTGGAGTGGACTAGCGGTGCACCAAGAGACCCAGTACTTC. Translating it yields CAWSGLAVHQETQYF. This chain connects TRBV30 to TRBJ2-5; TRBD2 matches 9 bases. Per the germline V gene, CDR1 is GTSNPN and CDR2 is SVGIG (reference sequence). Losses at the gene ends were 1 base for V and 0 bases for J; bases not matched to a gene: 3. The CDR3 runs 15 residues.

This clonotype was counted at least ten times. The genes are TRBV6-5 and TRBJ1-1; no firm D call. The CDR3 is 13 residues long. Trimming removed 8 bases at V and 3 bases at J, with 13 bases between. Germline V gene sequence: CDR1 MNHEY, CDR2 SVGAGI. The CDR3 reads CASGRERYTEAFF. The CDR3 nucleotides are TGTGCCAGCGGACGGGAGAGGTACACTGAAGCTTTCTTT.

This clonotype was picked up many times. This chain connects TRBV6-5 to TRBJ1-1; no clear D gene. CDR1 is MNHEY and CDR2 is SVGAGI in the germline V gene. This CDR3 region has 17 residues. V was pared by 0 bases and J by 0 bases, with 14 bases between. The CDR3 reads CASSYSTTRFMNTEAFF. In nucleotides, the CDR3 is TGTGCCAGCAGTTACTCGACGACGAGATTCATGAACACTGAAGCTTTCTTT.

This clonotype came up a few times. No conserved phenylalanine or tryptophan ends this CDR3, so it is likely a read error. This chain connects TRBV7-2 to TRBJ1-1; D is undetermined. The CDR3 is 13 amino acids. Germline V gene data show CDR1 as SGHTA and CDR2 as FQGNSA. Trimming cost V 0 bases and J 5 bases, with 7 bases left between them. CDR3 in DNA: TGTGCCAGCAGCTTAGCCTTTGTGACTGAAGCTTTCCTT. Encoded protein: CASSLAFVTEAFL.

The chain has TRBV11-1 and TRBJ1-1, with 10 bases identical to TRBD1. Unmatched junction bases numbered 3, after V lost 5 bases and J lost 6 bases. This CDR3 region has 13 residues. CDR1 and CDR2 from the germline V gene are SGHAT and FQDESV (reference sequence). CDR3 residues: CASSRTGGAEAFF. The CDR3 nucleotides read TGTGCCAGCAGCCGGACAGGGGGAGCTGAAGCTTTCTTT.

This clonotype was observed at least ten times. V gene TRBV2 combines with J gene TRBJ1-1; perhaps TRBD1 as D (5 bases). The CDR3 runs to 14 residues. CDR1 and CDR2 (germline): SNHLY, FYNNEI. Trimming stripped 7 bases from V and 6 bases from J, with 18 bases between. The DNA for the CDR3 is TGTGCCAGCACCGGAAGGGAGGGGTTTTCTGAAGCTTTCTTT. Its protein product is CASTGREGFSEAFF. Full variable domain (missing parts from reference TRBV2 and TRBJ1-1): EPEVTQTPSHQVTQMGQEVILRCVPISNHLYFYWYRQILGQKVEFLVSFYNNEISEKSEIFDDQFSVERPDGSNFTLKIRSTKLEDSAMYFCASTGREGFSEAFFGQGTRLTVV.

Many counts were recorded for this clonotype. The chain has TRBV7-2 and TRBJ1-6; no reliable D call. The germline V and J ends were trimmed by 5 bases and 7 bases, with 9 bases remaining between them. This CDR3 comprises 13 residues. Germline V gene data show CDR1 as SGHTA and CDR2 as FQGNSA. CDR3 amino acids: CASSRLPNSPLHF. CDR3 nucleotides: TGTGCCAGCAGCCGTCTACCGAATTCACCCCTCCACTTT.

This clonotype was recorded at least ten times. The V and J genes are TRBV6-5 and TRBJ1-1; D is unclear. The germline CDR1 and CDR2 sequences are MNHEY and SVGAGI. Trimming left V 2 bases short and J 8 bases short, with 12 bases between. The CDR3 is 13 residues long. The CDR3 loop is CASSYALREEAFF. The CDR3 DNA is TGTGCCAGCAGTTACGCCCTAAGAGAGGAAGCTTTCTTT.

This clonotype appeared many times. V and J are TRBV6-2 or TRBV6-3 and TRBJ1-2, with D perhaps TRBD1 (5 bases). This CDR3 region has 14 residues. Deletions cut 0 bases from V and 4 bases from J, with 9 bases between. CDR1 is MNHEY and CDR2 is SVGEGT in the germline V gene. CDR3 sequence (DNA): TGTGCCAGCAGTTACTCGGAGACAGTCTATGGCTACACCTTC. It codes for CASSYSETVYGYTF.

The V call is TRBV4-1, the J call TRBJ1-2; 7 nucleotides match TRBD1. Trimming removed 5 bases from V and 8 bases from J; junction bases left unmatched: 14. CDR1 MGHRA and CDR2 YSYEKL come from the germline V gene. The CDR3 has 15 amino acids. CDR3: CASSDITGELWGYTF. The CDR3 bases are TGCGCCAGCAGCGATATTACAGGGGAACTGTGGGGCTACACCTTC.

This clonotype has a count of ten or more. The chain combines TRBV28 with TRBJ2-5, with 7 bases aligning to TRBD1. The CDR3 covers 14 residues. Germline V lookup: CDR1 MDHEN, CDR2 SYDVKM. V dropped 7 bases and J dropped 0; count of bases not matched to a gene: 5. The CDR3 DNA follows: TGTGCCAGCATACAGGGGCGCAACCAAGAGACCCAGTACTTC. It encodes CASIQGRNQETQYF.

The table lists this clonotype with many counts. CDR3 amino acids: CASRDGGVSYEQYF. In DNA form, the CDR3 reads TGTGCCAGCAGGGACGGGGGAGTCTCCTACGAGCAGTACTTC. J is TRBJ2-7 and V is TRBV6-1; perhaps TRBD2 as D (6 bases). The germline gives CDR1 MNHNS, CDR2 SASEGT. With 6 bases removed from V and 0 bases from J, the gap between germline ends came to 12 bases. The CDR3 extends over 14 amino acids.

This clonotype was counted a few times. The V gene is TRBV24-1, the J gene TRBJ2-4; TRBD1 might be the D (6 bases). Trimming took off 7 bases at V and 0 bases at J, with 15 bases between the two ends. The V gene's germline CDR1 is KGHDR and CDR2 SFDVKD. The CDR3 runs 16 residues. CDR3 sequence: CATRDTGSGAKNIQYF. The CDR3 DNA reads TGTGCCACCAGAGATACAGGGTCTGGAGCCAAAAACATTCAGTACTTC.

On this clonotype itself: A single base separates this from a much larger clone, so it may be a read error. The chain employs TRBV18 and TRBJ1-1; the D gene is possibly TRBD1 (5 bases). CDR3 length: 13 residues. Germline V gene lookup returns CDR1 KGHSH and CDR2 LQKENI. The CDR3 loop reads CASSPRTSTEACF. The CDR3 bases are TGTGCCAGCTCACCTAGGACAAGCACTGAAGCTTGCTTT. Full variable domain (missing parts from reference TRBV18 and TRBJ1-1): NAGVMQNPRHLVRRRGQEARLRCSPMKGHSHVYWYRQLPEEGLKFMVYLQKENIIDESGMPKERFSAEFPKEGPSILRIQQVVRGDSAAYFCASSPRTSTEACFGQGTRLTVV.

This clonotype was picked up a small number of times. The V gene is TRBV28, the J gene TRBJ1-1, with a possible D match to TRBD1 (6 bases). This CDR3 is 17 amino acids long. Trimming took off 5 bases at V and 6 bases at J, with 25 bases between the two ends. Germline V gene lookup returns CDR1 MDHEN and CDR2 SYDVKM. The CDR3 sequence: CASSLTPGHLYFAEAFF. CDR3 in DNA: TGTGCCAGCAGTCTCACACCGGGACACCTCTATTTCGCTGAAGCTTTCTTT.

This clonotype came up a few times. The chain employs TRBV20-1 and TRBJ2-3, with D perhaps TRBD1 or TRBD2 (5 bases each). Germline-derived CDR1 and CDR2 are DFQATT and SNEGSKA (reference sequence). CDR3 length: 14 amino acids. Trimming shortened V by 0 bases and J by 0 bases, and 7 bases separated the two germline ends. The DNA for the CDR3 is TGCAGTGCTAGAGACGGGGCTAGCACAGATACGCAGTATTTT. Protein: CSARDGASTDTQYF.

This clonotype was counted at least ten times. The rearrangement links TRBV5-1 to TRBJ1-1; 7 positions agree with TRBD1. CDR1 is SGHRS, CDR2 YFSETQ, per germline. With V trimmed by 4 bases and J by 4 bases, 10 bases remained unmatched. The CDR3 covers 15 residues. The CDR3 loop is CASSVGQARVTEAFF. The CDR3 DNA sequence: TGCGCCAGCAGCGTCGGACAGGCTCGGGTCACTGAAGCTTTCTTT.

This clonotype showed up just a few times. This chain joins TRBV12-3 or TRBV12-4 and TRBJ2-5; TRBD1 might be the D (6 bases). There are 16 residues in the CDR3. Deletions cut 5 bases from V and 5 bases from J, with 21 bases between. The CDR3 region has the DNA TGTGCCAGCAGTCTTTACGCGACAGGATCGGTGGAGACCCAGTACTTC. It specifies CASSLYATGSVETQYF.

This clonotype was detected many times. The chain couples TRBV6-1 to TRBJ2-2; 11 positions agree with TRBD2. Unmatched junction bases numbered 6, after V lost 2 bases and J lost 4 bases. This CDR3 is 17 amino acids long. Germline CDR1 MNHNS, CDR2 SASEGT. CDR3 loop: CASSEPFLAGGTGELFF. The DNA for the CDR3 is TGTGCCAGCAGTGAACCCTTCCTAGCGGGAGGCACCGGGGAGCTGTTTTTT.